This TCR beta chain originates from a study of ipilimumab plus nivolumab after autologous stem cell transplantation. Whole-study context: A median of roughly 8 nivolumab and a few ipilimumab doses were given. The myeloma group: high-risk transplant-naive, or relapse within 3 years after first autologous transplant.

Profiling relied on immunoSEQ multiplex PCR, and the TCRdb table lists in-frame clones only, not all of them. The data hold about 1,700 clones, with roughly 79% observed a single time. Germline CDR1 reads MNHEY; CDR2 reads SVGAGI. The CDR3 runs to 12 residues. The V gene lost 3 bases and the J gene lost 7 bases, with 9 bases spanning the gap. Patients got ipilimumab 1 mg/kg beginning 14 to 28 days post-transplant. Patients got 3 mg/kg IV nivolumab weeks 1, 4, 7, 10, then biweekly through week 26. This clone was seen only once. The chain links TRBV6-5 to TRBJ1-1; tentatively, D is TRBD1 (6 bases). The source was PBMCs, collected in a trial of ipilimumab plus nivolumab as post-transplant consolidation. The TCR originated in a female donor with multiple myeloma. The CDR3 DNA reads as TGTGCCAGCAGTTATATACAGGGTGAAGCTTTCTTT. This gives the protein CASSYIQGEAFF.